This TCR beta chain is drawn from a study of blood T cell repertoires in COVID-19. Study background: PBMCs, B-cell-depleted T cells, or T cells were the source of the cDNA or gDNA that made up the material.

The protocol was immunoSEQ multiplex PCR, while the TCRdb copy is restricted to in-frame clones and leaves out a portion. In the table there are some 250,000 clones, roughly 86% of which are singletons. The junction had 4 bases not matched to a gene; V was cut back by 6 bases and J by 1 base. The CDR3 consists of 15 residues. Per germline, CDR1 SGHTA and CDR2 FQGNSA. This TCR was sampled from a woman in her 30s who had recovered from COVID-19. This chain joins TRBV7-2 and TRBJ2-7; TRBD2 aligns across 12 bases. The sequencing input was peripheral blood. The CDR3 DNA reads as TGTGCCAGCAGTATGACTAGCGGGGGATCCTACGAGCAGTACTTC. Translating it yields CASSMTSGGSYEQYF.